These 14 T cell receptor beta chains were all obtained from the same sample, sequenced in a study of CD8 T cells in Susac syndrome. A quantity of roughly 0.5 to 1 ug RNA underwent reverse transcription using random hexamers. Each CDR3 protein gets one entry after TCRdb re-called the immunoSEQ multiplex PCR reads with MiXCR. The table records a few hundred thousand distinct CDR3 sequences, 94% of them present only once. The sequenced sample consisted of CD4+ T cells from PBMCs. The origin of the receptors is a human donor with Susac syndrome.

The chain recombines TRBV29-1 with TRBJ2-1; D is unclear. CDR3 size: 12 residues. Trimming shortened V by 6 bases and J by 8 bases, and 14 bases separated the two germline ends. The germline V gene has CDR1 SQVTM and CDR2 ANQGSEA. CDR3 DNA sequence: TGCAGCGTCGACCTAACTGCCGATGAGCAGTTCTTC. Translated: CSVDLTADEQFF.

This chain connects TRBV2 to TRBJ1-5, with a weak D call TRBD1 (6 bases). The germline CDR1 and CDR2 sequences are SNHLY and FYNNEI. V was clipped by 4 bases and J by 4 bases, with 14 bases between them. CDR3 length: 15 amino acids. The CDR3 loop reads CASSGGTGRNQPQHF. The CDR3 bases are TGTGCCAGCAGTGGGGGAACAGGGAGGAATCAGCCCCAGCATTTT.

This clonotype has a single count. V is TRBV2 and J is TRBJ2-5; D may be TRBD2 (7 bases). The CDR3 length is 16 residues. V lost 7 bases and J lost 0, with 18 bases in between. CDR1 is SNHLY, CDR2 FYNNEI, per germline. DNA for the CDR3: TGTGCCAGCACCCTATGGGGAGGGGGAAACCAAGAGACCCAGTACTTC. It codes for CASTLWGGGNQETQYF.

This clonotype has just one count. The chain combines TRBV24-1 with TRBJ1-1, with TRBD1 matching over 7 bases. Per germline, CDR1 KGHDR and CDR2 SFDVKD. The J segment lost 3 bases and the V segment lost 7 bases, leaving 4 bases of the junction unmatched. The CDR3 extends over 13 amino acids. The CDR3 protein is CATRETGDTEAFF. Here the CDR3 DNA reads TGTGCCACCAGAGAAACAGGGGACACTGAAGCTTTCTTT.

The chain recombines TRBV11-2 with TRBJ2-3, with D unresolved. Per the germline V gene, CDR1 is SGHAT and CDR2 is FQNNGV. This CDR3 region has 17 residues. Trimming shortened V by 4 bases and J by 9 bases, and 26 bases separated the two germline ends. The CDR3 nucleotides are TGTGCCAGCAGCTCCCTGGAAACGGAAGATGCTCGTTGGACGCAGTATTTT. It specifies CASSSLETEDARWTQYF.

The chain carries TRBV28 and TRBJ1-5; D ambiguous. The germline CDR1 and CDR2 sequences are MDHEN and SYDVKM. The CDR3 is 16 residues long. Trimming removed 2 bases at V and 0 bases at J, with 11 bases between. The CDR3 sequence: CASSLEQQYSNQPQHF. As DNA, the CDR3 is TGTGCCAGCAGTTTAGAGCAGCAGTATAGCAATCAGCCCCAGCATTTT.

This chain connects TRBV30 to TRBJ1-2; TRBD1 matches at 9 bases. V gave up 7 bases and J gave up 3 bases; unmatched junction bases: 3. Germline V gene lookup returns CDR1 GTSNPN and CDR2 SVGIG (reference sequence). The CDR3 has 12 amino acids. The DNA of the CDR3 is TGTGCCTACACAGGGGGCCACTATGGCTACACCTTC. Protein product: CAYTGGHYGYTF.

The genes are TRBV5-1 and TRBJ2-5; tentative D call: TRBD2 (7 bases). CDR1 and CDR2 (germline): SGHRS, YFSETQ. This CDR3 comprises 13 residues. Trimming took off 6 bases at V and 4 bases at J, with 13 bases between the two ends. The CDR3 reads CASTRGGGETQYF. The CDR3, as DNA: TGCGCCAGCACCCGAGGGGGGGGAGAGACCCAGTACTTC.

This chain uses TRBV7-2 with TRBJ2-1; D might be TRBD1 or TRBD2, each matching 5 bases. V lost 1 base and J lost 12, with 19 bases in between. CDR1 is SGHTA, CDR2 FQGNSA, per germline. This CDR3 spans 15 amino acids. The CDR3 reads CASSLDRQSGNRQFF. The CDR3 DNA reads as TGTGCCAGCAGCTTAGATCGACAGTCGGGGAATCGGCAGTTCTTC.

The rearrangement joins TRBV7-9 to TRBJ1-2, with D perhaps matching TRBD1 (5 bases). CDR3 size: 15 residues. V shed 1 base and J shed 0 bases, with 9 bases lying between them. CDR1 is SEHNR and CDR2 is FQNEAQ in the germline V gene (reference sequence). The CDR3 reads CASSLEQETNYGYTF. The CDR3 DNA reads TGTGCCAGCAGCTTAGAACAGGAGACTAACTATGGCTACACCTTC.

The J gene is TRBJ1-2, the V gene TRBV29-1; a possible D gene is TRBD1 (5 bases). The V end lost 4 bases, the J end lost 8 bases, and 8 bases lay between the germline ends. This CDR3 has 10 residues. Germline V gene sequence: CDR1 SQVTM, CDR2 ANQGSEA. CDR3 DNA: TGCAGCGTTGGGGACGGGGGCTACACCTTC. This sequence encodes CSVGDGGYTF.

The chain is built from TRBV20-1 and TRBJ1-2, with a weak D call TRBD1 (5 bases). The germline V gene has CDR1 DFQATT and CDR2 SNEGSKA (reference sequence). Trimming pared 2 bases from V and 2 bases from J, leaving 9 bases between. The CDR3 is 13 amino acids. CDR3 nucleotide sequence: TGCAGTGCTAGACTCTGGGACAACTATGGCTACACCTTC. This encodes CSARLWDNYGYTF.

The chain joins TRBV20-1 to TRBJ1-5; 10 nucleotides align to TRBD1. The trim removed 5 bases at V and 7 bases at J, leaving 5 bases unmatched. Germline V gene lookup returns CDR1 DFQATT and CDR2 SNEGSKA (reference sequence). The CDR3 consists of 13 residues. Here the CDR3 reads CSASTGGDQPQHF. Here the CDR3 DNA reads TGCAGTGCTTCGACAGGGGGCGACCAGCCCCAGCATTTT.

The chain couples TRBV6-5 to TRBJ2-3, with 10 nucleotides matching TRBD1. CDR1 is MNHEY and CDR2 is SVGAGI in the germline V gene. The CDR3 loop spans 17 amino acids. J was trimmed by 1 base and V by 0 bases; bases with no gene match: 4. The CDR3: CASSYSPGTGGTDTQYF. The CDR3 DNA follows: TGTGCCAGCAGTTACTCCCCTGGGACAGGGGGCACAGATACGCAGTATTTT.